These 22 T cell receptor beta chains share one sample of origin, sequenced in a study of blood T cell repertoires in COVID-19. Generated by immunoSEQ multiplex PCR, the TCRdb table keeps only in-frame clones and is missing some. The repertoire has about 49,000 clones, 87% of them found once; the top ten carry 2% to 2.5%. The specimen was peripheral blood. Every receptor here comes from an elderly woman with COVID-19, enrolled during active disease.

The CDR3 sequence: CAIRPVSAQRSYGYTF. The CDR3, as DNA: TGTGCCATCCGCCCAGTGTCGGCCCAGAGGTCCTATGGCTACACCTTC. V usage is TRBV10-3 and J usage is TRBJ1-2; D is undetermined. Germline CDR1 is ENHRY and CDR2 is SYGVKD. The V gene lost 8 bases and the J gene lost 4 bases, with 23 bases spanning the gap. The CDR3 runs 16 residues.

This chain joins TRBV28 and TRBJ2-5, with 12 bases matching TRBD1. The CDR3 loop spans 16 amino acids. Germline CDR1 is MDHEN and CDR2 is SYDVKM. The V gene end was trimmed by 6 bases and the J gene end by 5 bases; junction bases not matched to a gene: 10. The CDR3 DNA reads TGTGCCAGCAGACCTGGGACAGGGGGCGCGTGGGAGACCCAGTACTTC. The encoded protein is CASRPGTGGAWETQYF.

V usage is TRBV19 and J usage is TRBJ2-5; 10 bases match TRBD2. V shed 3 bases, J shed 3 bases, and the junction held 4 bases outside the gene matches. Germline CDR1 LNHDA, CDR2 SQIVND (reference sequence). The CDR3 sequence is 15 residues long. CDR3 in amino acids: CASSMPSGSEETQYF. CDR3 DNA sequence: TGTGCCAGTAGTATGCCTAGCGGGAGTGAAGAGACCCAGTACTTC.

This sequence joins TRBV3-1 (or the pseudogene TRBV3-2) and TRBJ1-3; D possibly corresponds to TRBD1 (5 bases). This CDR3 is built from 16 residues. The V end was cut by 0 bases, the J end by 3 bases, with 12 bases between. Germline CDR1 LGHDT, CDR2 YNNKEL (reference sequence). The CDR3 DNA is TGTGCCAGCAGCCAAGAGGGCAGGGCTGTTGGAAACACCATATATTTT. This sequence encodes CASSQEGRAVGNTIYF.

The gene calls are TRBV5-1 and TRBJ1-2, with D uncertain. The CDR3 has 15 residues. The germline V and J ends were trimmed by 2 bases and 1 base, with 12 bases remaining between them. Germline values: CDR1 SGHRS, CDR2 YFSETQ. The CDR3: CASSLAGGFNYGYTF. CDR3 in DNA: TGCGCCAGCAGCTTAGCGGGCGGCTTTAACTATGGCTACACCTTC.

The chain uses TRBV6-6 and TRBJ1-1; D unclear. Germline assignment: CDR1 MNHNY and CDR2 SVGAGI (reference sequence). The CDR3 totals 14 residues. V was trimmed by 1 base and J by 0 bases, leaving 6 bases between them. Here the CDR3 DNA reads TGTGCCAGCAGTTACTACGGGATGAACACTGAAGCTTTCTTT. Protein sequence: CASSYYGMNTEAFF.

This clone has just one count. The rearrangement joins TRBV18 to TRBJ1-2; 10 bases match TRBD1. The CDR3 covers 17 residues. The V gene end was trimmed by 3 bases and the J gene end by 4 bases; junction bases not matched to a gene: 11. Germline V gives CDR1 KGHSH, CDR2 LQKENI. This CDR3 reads CASSPTGTGAVSYGYTF. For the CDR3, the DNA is TGTGCCAGCTCACCTACCGGGACAGGGGCAGTAAGCTATGGCTACACCTTC.

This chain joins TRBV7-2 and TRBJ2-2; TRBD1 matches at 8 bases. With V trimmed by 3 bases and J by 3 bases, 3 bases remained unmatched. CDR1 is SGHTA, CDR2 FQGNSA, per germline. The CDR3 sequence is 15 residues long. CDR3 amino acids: CASSFRQGHTGELFF. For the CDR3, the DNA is TGTGCCAGCAGCTTCCGACAGGGGCACACCGGGGAGCTGTTTTTT.

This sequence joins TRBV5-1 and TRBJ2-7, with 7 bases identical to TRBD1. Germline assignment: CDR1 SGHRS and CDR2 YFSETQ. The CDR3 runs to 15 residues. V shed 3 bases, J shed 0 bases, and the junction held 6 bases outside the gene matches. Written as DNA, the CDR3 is TGCGCCAGCAGCTCACACGCAGGGGGCTCCTACGAGCAGTACTTC. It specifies CASSSHAGGSYEQYF.

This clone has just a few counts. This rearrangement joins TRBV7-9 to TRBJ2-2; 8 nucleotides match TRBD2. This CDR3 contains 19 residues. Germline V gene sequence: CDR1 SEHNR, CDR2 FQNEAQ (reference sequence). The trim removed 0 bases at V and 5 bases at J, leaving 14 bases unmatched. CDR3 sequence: CASSLALVAGNPGTGELFF. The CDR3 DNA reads TGTGCCAGCAGCTTAGCTCTGGTAGCGGGGAATCCGGGTACCGGGGAGCTGTTTTTT.

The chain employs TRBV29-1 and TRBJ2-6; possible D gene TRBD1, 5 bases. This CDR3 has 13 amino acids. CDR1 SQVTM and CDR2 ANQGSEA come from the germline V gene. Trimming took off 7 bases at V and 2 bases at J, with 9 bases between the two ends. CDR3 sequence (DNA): TGCAGCGGCCAGACAGCTGGGGCCAACGTCCTGACTTTC. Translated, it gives CSGQTAGANVLTF.

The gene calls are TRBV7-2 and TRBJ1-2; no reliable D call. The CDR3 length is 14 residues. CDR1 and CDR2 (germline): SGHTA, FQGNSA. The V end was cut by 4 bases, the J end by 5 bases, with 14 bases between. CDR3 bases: TGTGCCAGCAGCTCGTCCTCCCCCTTTTATGGCTACACCTTC. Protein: CASSSSSPFYGYTF.

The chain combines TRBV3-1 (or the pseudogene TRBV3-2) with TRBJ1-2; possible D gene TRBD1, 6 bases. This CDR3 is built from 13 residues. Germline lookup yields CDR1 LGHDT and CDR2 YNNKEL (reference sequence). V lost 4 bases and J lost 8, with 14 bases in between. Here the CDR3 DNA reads TGTGCCAGCAGCCTGGGAGGGGGTAGCGGCTACACCTTC. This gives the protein CASSLGGGSGYTF.

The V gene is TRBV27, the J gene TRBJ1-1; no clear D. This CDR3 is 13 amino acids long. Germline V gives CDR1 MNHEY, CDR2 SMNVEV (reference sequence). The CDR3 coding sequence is TGTGCTACCAGAACAGTTTCTCCCACTGAAGCTTTCTTT. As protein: CATRTVSPTEAFF.

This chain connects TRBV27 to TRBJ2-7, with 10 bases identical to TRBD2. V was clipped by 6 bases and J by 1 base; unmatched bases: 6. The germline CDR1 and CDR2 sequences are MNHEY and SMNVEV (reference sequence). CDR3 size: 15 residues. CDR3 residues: CASSPKGLASYEQYF. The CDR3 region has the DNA TGTGCCAGCAGCCCTAAGGGACTAGCGTCCTACGAGCAGTACTTC.

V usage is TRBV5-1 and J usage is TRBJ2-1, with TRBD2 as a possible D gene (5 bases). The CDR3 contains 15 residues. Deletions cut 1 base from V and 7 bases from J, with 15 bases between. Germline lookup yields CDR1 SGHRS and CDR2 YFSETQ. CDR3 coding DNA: TGCGCCAGCAGCTTGACGACTATGTCCACGAATGAGCAGTTCTTC. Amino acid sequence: CASSLTTMSTNEQFF.

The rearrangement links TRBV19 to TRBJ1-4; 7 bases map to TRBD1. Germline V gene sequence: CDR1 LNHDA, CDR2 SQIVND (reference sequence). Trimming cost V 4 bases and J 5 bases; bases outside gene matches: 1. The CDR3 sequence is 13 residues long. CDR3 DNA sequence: TGTGCCAGTAGTAGGGACAGAAATGAAAAACTGTTTTTT. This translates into CASSRDRNEKLFF.

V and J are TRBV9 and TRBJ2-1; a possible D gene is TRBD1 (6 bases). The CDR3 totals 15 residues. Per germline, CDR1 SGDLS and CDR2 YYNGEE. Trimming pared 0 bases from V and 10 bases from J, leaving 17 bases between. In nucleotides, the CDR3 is TGTGCCAGCAGCGTAGTCGGGACATCGCGAGCGGAGCAGTTCTTC. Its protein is CASSVVGTSRAEQFF.

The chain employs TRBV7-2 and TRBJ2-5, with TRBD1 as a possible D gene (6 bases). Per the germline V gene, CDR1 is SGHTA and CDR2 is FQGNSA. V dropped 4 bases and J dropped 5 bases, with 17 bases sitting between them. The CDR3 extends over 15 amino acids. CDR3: CASSSGTGTMETQYF. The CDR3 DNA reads TGTGCCAGCAGCTCTGGGACCGGGACAATGGAGACCCAGTACTTC.

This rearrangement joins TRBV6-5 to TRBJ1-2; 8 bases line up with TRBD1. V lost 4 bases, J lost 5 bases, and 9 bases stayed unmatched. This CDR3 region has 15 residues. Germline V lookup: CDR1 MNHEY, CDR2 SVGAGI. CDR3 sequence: CASSWATGAVYGYTF. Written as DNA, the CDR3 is TGTGCCAGCAGTTGGGCGACAGGGGCGGTTTATGGCTACACCTTC.

Here the CDR3 DNA reads TGTGCCAGCTCACCAGGGGTCGGGGATAATGAAAAACTGTTTTTT. Residues: CASSPGVGDNEKLFF. The gene calls are TRBV18 and TRBJ1-4; D gene unclear. V lost 2 bases and J lost 4, with 11 bases in between. There are 15 residues in the CDR3. Germline CDR1 reads KGHSH; CDR2 reads LQKENI.

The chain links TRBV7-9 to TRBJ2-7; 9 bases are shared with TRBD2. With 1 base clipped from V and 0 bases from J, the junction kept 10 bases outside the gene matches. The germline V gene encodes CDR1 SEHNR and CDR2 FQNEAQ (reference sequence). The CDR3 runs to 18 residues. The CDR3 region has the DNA TGTGCCAGCAGCTTAGTGGTCGGGTTAGCGGGGGACTCCTACGAGCAGTACTTC. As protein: CASSLVVGLAGDSYEQYF.